The 9 T cell receptor gamma chains below were found in one sample sequenced in a study of γδ T cells in repeated Plasmodium falciparum infection. Gammadelta T cells were flow-sorted from PBMC into Vgamma9/Vdelta2+ and Vdelta2-negative populations for bulk analysis. TCRdb reran clone calling via CATT on the multiplex PCR reads. The sample contains 30,000 or so gamma-chain clones, over 1.3% of which appear only once. The specimen was gamma-delta T cells from blood. The receptors come from a pool of human donors (malaria-infected and uninfected, not separated).

This clone occurred a few times. A read error likely explains why the TCRdb protein, taken from a much larger clone, differs from this DNA's translation at residue 4; the protein shown is translated from the DNA. Other DNA sequences in this specimen translate into the identical CDR3. This chain links TRGV3 with TRGJ1 or TRGJ2. Here the J gene came from matching the DNA to germline, since TCRdb omits it. The CDR3 spans 13 residues. Germline CDR1 VTNTFY, CDR2 YDVSTARD (reference sequence). The CDR3: CATREILYYKKLF. In DNA, the CDR3 is TGTGCCACCCGGGAAATTTTATATTATAAGAAACTCTTT.

This clone turned up a few times. TCRdb assigns this DNA the protein of a much larger clone, which departs from its translation at residue 7; this likely reflects a read error, and the protein shown comes from translating the DNA. This chain joins TRGV9 and TRGJ1 or TRGJ2. TCRdb gives no J gene; it was assigned here by matching the DNA to germline. The CDR3 is 13 residues long. J lost 9 bases, V lost 0 bases, and 8 bases had no gene match. The V gene's germline CDR1 is GITISATS and CDR2 ISYDGTV (reference sequence). The CDR3 DNA is TGTGCCTTGTGGGAGGTGCGCCCCCGTAAGAAACTCTTT. This gives the protein CALWEVRPRKKLF.

Turning to this clone: TCRdb shows a much larger clone's protein in place of this DNA's translation, and the two differ at residue 8, likely through a read error; the protein shown is translated from the DNA. The V and J genes are TRGV4 and TRGJ1 or TRGJ2. TCRdb is silent on the J gene; assignment here came from matching the DNA to germline. V gave up 5 bases and J gave up 6 bases; unmatched junction bases: 10. The CDR3 is made up of 13 amino acids. Germline CDR1 is EGSTGY and CDR2 is YDSYTSSV. CDR3 residues: CATWVATCYKKLF. In nucleotides, the CDR3 is TGTGCCACCTGGGTCGCCACTTGTTATAAGAAACTCTTT.

Notes on this clone: The limits of the CDR3 on the DNA are not certain, so only TCRdb's listed CDR3 is given. The J gene was not called, though the V gene is TRGV8. The CDR3 spans 31 amino acids, including both terminal residues. CDR1 is VENAVY, CDR2 YDSYNSRV, per germline. The CDR3 region is CATWDGIIVRNSLAVEQHLLSQVSVGRIQHF.

Details on this clone: A far larger clone is only one base removed, so a read error is likely. The same CDR3 also results from other DNA sequences found in this sample. V and J are TRGV9 and TRGJ1 or TRGJ2. Here the J gene was assigned by germline matching of the DNA, as TCRdb has none. CDR1 is GITISATS, CDR2 ISYDGTV, per germline (reference sequence). This CDR3 is 14 amino acids long. The CDR3 loop reads CALWEVGWAYKKLF. The CDR3 nucleotides are TGTGCCTTATGGGAGGTGGGATGGGCCTATAAGAAACTCTTT.

A remark on this clone: This sequence is one base from a far larger clone and is likely a read error. Other DNA sequences in the same sample also yield this CDR3. This rearrangement joins TRGV5 to TRGJ1 or TRGJ2. The germline V gene has CDR1 VINAFY and CDR2 YDVSNSKD. The CDR3 has 14 residues. J was trimmed by 7 bases and V by 0 bases; bases with no gene match: 9. CDR3 DNA sequence: TGTGCCACCTGGGACAGGCCGTTACGCTATAAGAAACTCTTT. This codes for CATWDRPLRYKKLF.

This clone was observed at least ten times. The TCRdb protein, from a much larger clone, departs from this DNA's translation at residue 13, likely by read error; the protein shown derives from the DNA. This sequence joins TRGV3 and TRGJP1. Germline CDR1 VTNTFY, CDR2 YDVSTARD (reference sequence). The CDR3 runs to 15 residues. CDR3 sequence (DNA): TGTGCCACCTGGGACAGCGTCCACACTGGTTGGTTCGAGATATTT. This translates into CATWDSVHTGWFEIF.

There are many counts of this clone. This DNA's translation differs at residue 12 from TCRdb's protein, which comes from a much larger clone; a read error is likely, and the protein shown is translated from the DNA. The V gene is TRGV9, but the J gene lacks a call. The CDR3 sequence is 14 residues long. Germline lookup yields CDR1 GITISATS and CDR2 ISYDGTV (reference sequence). The CDR3 sequence is CALWVTSKGFKELF. The CDR3 coding sequence is TGTGCCTTGTGGGTGACCTCCAAGGGCTTTAAGGAACTCTTT.

The sample holds a few counts of this clone. TCRdb attributes to this sequence the protein of a much larger clone, which differs from the DNA translation at residue 9; a read error is likely, and the protein displayed is translated from the DNA. No J gene was called, and the V gene is TRGV5. There are 12 residues in the CDR3. In germline, CDR1 is VINAFY, CDR2 YDVSNSKD. CDR3 nucleotides: TGTGCCACCTGGGACAATTATTATAGGAAGCTCTTT. Protein product: CATWDNYYRKLF.